Presented here are 26 T cell receptor beta chains from one specimen sequenced in a study of radiotherapy plus CTLA-4 blockade in lung cancer. Generated by immunoSEQ multiplex PCR, the TCRdb table keeps only in-frame clones and is missing some. The data show 70,000 to 95,000 clones, roughly 86% seen once. The specimen comprised peripheral blood, sampled from a patient treated with radiotherapy plus ipilimumab. Receptors were obtained from a human donor with non-small cell lung cancer that progressed on radiotherapy plus ipilimumab.

This chain connects TRBV11-2 to TRBJ1-5; no clear D gene. The CDR3 sequence is 14 residues long. V lost 5 bases to trimming and J lost 2 bases, with 10 bases between them. CDR1 and CDR2 from the germline V gene are SGHAT and FQNNGV. The CDR3 DNA reads as TGTGCCAGCAGCCCTGTCGCTGGCAATCAGCCCCAGCATTTT. Its protein is CASSPVAGNQPQHF.

This chain uses TRBV7-2 with TRBJ1-5; D gene unclear. Germline-derived CDR1 and CDR2 are SGHTA and FQGNSA. The CDR3 covers 15 residues. V gave up 3 bases and J gave up 0 bases, with 9 bases separating them. The CDR3 nucleotides are TGTGCCAGCAGCTTTACAGATACTAGCAATCAGCCCCAGCATTTT. Its translation is CASSFTDTSNQPQHF.

The chain carries TRBV29-1 and TRBJ1-2; no reliable D call. The germline V gene encodes CDR1 SQVTM and CDR2 ANQGSEA. The CDR3 contains 15 residues. V lost 4 bases and J 2 bases, leaving 17 bases between the germline ends. The chain's CDR3 is CSVGPPFGANYGYTF. CDR3 DNA: TGCAGCGTTGGCCCCCCCTTTGGAGCCAACTATGGCTACACCTTC.

The chain joins TRBV5-1 to TRBJ2-7; 12 nucleotides align to TRBD2. V was clipped by 0 bases and J by 5 bases; unmatched bases: 6. Germline V gives CDR1 SGHRS, CDR2 YFSETQ. The length of the CDR3 is 16 residues. The CDR3 DNA reads TGCGCCAGCAGCTTGGCGACTAGCGGGAGTTACGACGAGCAGTACTTC. It is translated as CASSLATSGSYDEQYF.

This chain joins TRBV9 and TRBJ2-7; TRBD2 might be the D (5 bases). The CDR3 loop spans 14 amino acids. V lost 2 bases, J lost 6 bases, and 15 bases lay in between. From germline, CDR1 is SGDLS and CDR2 YYNGEE. The CDR3: CASSVGRLESEQYF. The DNA for the CDR3 is TGTGCCAGCAGCGTGGGGAGACTCGAGAGCGAGCAGTACTTC.

A remark on this clone: Other DNA sequences in this specimen translate into the identical CDR3. The chain recombines TRBV20-1 with TRBJ2-7; possibly TRBD1 for D (6 bases). Trimming pared 6 bases from V and 4 bases from J, leaving 10 bases between. Per the germline V gene, CDR1 is DFQATT and CDR2 is SNEGSKA (reference sequence). The CDR3 is 11 amino acids. Here the CDR3 reads CSAPQGYEQYF. CDR3 sequence (DNA): TGCAGTGCGCCTCAGGGGTACGAGCAGTACTTC.

V gene TRBV11-1 combines with J gene TRBJ2-2; D not resolved. Trimming stripped 7 bases from V and 0 bases from J, with 9 bases between. This CDR3 region has 14 residues. CDR1 SGHAT and CDR2 FQDESV come from the germline V gene (reference sequence). This chain's CDR3 is CASKGRPNTGELFF. The CDR3 coding sequence is TGTGCCAGCAAAGGCAGACCGAACACCGGGGAGCTGTTTTTT.

The V and J genes are TRBV9 and TRBJ1-6; 7 nucleotides line up with TRBD1. V shed 2 bases and J 7 bases; nucleotides not matched to a gene: 3. This CDR3 has 14 amino acids. Germline V gene data show CDR1 as SGDLS and CDR2 as YYNGEE. This CDR3 reads CASSVQGENSPLHF. Written as DNA, the CDR3 is TGTGCCAGCAGCGTCCAGGGGGAAAATTCACCCCTCCACTTT.

The J gene is TRBJ1-4, the V gene TRBV4-3; TRBD1 matches 9 bases. Trimming cost V 3 bases and J 8 bases; bases outside gene matches: 7. The CDR3 length is 15 residues. From germline, CDR1 is LGHNA and CDR2 YSLEER. CDR3 nucleotide sequence: TGCGCCAGCAGCCAGACTGGGACAGGGAGGGAAAAACTGTTTTTT. Its translation is CASSQTGTGREKLFF.

The V and J genes are TRBV5-1 and TRBJ1-2; possibly TRBD1 for D (5 bases). Trimming took 4 bases from V and 6 from J, leaving 13 bases between them. The CDR3 is made up of 13 amino acids. CDR1 is SGHRS, CDR2 YFSETQ, per germline. CDR3 DNA sequence: TGCGCCAGCAGCCAACAGGTGGCTAATGGCTACACCTTC. It translates to CASSQQVANGYTF.

The CDR3 loop reads CASSGEALSNQPQHF. The CDR3 nucleotides read TGTGCCAGCAGTGGAGAGGCCCTTAGCAATCAGCCCCAGCATTTT. The chain has TRBV4-2 and TRBJ1-5; D unresolved. Germline V gene sequence: CDR1 LGHNA, CDR2 YNFKEQ. V was clipped by 6 bases and J by 0 bases, with 12 bases between them. This CDR3 has 15 residues.

The rearrangement links TRBV25-1 to TRBJ2-7, with 9 positions matching TRBD1. Germline CDR1 and CDR2: MGHDK and SYGVNS. The CDR3 has 15 residues. Trimming at V came to 1 base and at J to 5 bases, leaving 6 bases not matched to a gene. The DNA of the CDR3 is TGTGCCAGCAGTGAATGGGACAGGGATTCCGACGAGCAGTACTTC. Its protein is CASSEWDRDSDEQYF.

The genes are TRBV30 and TRBJ2-3; no clear D. Germline V gene data show CDR1 as GTSNPN and CDR2 as SVGIG (reference sequence). The CDR3 is 14 amino acids. V lost 2 bases and J 4 bases, leaving 13 bases between the germline ends. CDR3 amino acids: CAWSFLGGADTQYF. In nucleotides, the CDR3 is TGTGCCTGGAGTTTCCTAGGTGGGGCAGATACGCAGTATTTT. The whole variable domain, remainder taken from reference TRBV30 and TRBJ2-3, is SQTIHQWPATLVQPVGSPLSLECTVEGTSNPNLYWYRQAAGRGLQLLFYSVGIGQISSEVPQNLSASRPQDRQFILSSKKLLLSDSGFYLCAWSFLGGADTQYFGPGTRLTVL.

The chain recombines TRBV27 with TRBJ2-5, with 7 nucleotides matching TRBD1. The germline V gene encodes CDR1 MNHEY and CDR2 SMNVEV (reference sequence). The CDR3 spans 14 residues. The junction had 3 bases not matched to a gene; V was cut back by 0 bases and J by 5 bases. CDR3 in DNA: TGTGCCAGCAGTTTATCCAGGGGGTGGGAGACCCAGTACTTC. As protein: CASSLSRGWETQYF.

DNA for the CDR3: TGTGCCAGCAGCTTAGGACAGGGGGCGGATTCCGAAGCTTTCTTT. Protein sequence: CASSLGQGADSEAFF. This chain links TRBV7-2 with TRBJ1-1; 10 bases fit TRBD1. Germline V gene lookup returns CDR1 SGHTA and CDR2 FQGNSA. The length of the CDR3 is 15 residues. With V trimmed by 1 base and J by 8 bases, 7 bases remained unmatched.

This rearrangement joins TRBV7-2 to TRBJ2-5, with 10 bases fitting TRBD1. The closer fit of TRBJ2-7 to the DNA end suggests the J call may be wrong. CDR3 size: 14 residues. Germline V gene data show CDR1 as SGHTA and CDR2 as FQGNSA. CDR3 loop: CASSSDRGRVEQYF. The DNA for the CDR3 is TGTGCCAGCAGCTCAGACAGGGGGCGGGTCGAGCAGTACTTC.

This clone has a handful of counts. The V and J genes are TRBV10-3 and TRBJ2-7; the D is unclear. The germline V gene encodes CDR1 ENHRY and CDR2 SYGVKD. The CDR3 is 14 residues long. With 6 bases removed from V and 4 bases from J, the gap between germline ends came to 16 bases. In nucleotides, the CDR3 is TGTGCCATCAGCCGCTTAGGCGCCGAATACGAGCAGTACTTC. As protein: CAISRLGAEYEQYF.

This chain connects TRBV28 to TRBJ1-6, with 10 bases aligning to TRBD1. Germline loops: CDR1 MDHEN, CDR2 SYDVKM. This CDR3 has 15 amino acids. V dropped 6 bases and J dropped 7; count of bases not matched to a gene: 6. The CDR3 bases are TGTGCCAGCAGCACCCTGGGACAGGGGAATTCACCCCTCCACTTT. Its protein product is CASSTLGQGNSPLHF.

Note on this clone: Other DNA sequences within the sample encode an identical CDR3. DNA for the CDR3: TGTGCCAGTACTCGGACTACCCTAGCCAAAAACATTCAGTACTTC. This sequence encodes CASTRTTLAKNIQYF. This sequence joins TRBV19 and TRBJ2-4, with D possibly being TRBD2 (6 bases). Trimming stripped 7 bases from V and 0 bases from J, with 13 bases between. Germline V gene sequence: CDR1 LNHDA, CDR2 SQIVND (reference sequence). This CDR3 contains 15 residues.

This clone showed up just once. The chain employs TRBV4-1 and TRBJ1-4; D is possibly TRBD1 (6 bases). The CDR3 has 15 amino acids. V gave up 3 bases and J gave up 4 bases, with 12 bases separating them. The germline gives CDR1 MGHRA, CDR2 YSYEKL. This chain's CDR3 is CASSHGRGGNEKLFF. DNA for the CDR3: TGCGCCAGCAGCCATGGCAGGGGCGGTAATGAAAAACTGTTTTTT.

This rearrangement joins TRBV7-3 to TRBJ2-1, with 8 bases identical to TRBD1. The V and J ends lost 4 bases and 9 bases, in that order; junction bases with no gene match: 5. The germline V gene has CDR1 SGHTA and CDR2 FQGTGA. The CDR3 spans 13 residues. The CDR3 nucleotides are TGTGCCAGCAGCTCTGGACAGGGCGGTGAGCAGTTCTTC. It is translated as CASSSGQGGEQFF.

This chain connects TRBV5-1 to TRBJ2-3, with D unresolved. Trimming took 3 bases from V and 2 from J, leaving 7 bases between them. CDR3 length: 13 residues. The germline gives CDR1 SGHRS, CDR2 YFSETQ. The CDR3 DNA reads TGCGCCAGCAGCTCCGAAATCACAGATACGCAGTATTTT. It specifies CASSSEITDTQYF.

This clone was recorded once. V usage is TRBV5-4 and J usage is TRBJ2-7; the D gene is possibly TRBD1 (5 bases). The germline V and J ends were trimmed by 2 bases and 0 bases, with 9 bases remaining between them. This CDR3 has 14 residues. Germline assignment: CDR1 SGHNT and CDR2 YYREEE (reference sequence). This chain's CDR3 is CASSLQVSSYEQYF. DNA for the CDR3: TGTGCCAGCAGCTTACAGGTTAGCTCCTACGAGCAGTACTTC.

The chain has TRBV15 and TRBJ2-1, with a tentative D call TRBD2 (6 bases). V lost 4 bases to trimming and J lost 7 bases, with 11 bases between them. The CDR3 is made up of 13 amino acids. Germline loops: CDR1 LNHNV, CDR2 YYDKDF (reference sequence). CDR3: CATSTRRGNEQFF. The DNA for the CDR3 is TGTGCCACCAGCACCCGCCGGGGGAATGAGCAGTTCTTC.

The chain is built from TRBV30 and TRBJ1-5; the D gene is possibly TRBD1 (5 bases). Germline-derived CDR1 and CDR2 are GTSNPN and SVGIG (reference sequence). The CDR3 sequence is 16 residues long. Trimming stripped 2 bases from V and 9 bases from J, with 23 bases between. CDR3: CAWSHKNVGGLGPQHF. The CDR3 bases are TGTGCCTGGAGTCATAAAAACGTGGGGGGTTTGGGGCCCCAGCATTTT.

The chain links TRBV6-1 to TRBJ2-7; 9 nucleotides agree with TRBD1. The CDR3 has 16 amino acids. Per germline, CDR1 MNHNS and CDR2 SASEGT. Trimming removed 4 bases from V and 5 bases from J; junction bases left unmatched: 12. This CDR3 is CASSANPGQGKNEQYF. The CDR3 region has the DNA TGTGCCAGCAGTGCAAATCCGGGACAGGGAAAGAACGAGCAGTACTTC.